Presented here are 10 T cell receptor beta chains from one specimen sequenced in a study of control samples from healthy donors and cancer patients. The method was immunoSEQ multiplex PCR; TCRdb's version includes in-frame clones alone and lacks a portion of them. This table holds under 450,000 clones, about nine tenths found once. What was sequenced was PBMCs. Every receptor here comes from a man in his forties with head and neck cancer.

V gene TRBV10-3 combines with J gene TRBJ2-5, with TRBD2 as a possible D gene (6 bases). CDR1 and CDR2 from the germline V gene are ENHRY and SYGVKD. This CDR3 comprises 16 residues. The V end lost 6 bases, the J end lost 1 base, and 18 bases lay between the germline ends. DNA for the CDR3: TGTGCCATCAGATCCGGGACTGCGGGCCCCCAAGAGACCCAGTACTTC. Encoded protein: CAIRSGTAGPQETQYF.

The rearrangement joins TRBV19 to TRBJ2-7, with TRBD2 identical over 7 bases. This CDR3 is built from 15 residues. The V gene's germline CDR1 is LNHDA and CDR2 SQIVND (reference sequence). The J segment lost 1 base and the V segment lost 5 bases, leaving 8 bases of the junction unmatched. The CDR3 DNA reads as TGTGCCAGTAGTCGCTTCGGCGGGGGTTCCTACGAGCAGTACTTC. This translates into CASSRFGGGSYEQYF.

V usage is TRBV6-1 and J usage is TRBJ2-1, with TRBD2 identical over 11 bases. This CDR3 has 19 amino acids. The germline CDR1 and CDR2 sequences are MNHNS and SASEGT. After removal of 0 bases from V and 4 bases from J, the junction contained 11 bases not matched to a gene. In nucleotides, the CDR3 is TGTGCCAGCAGTGAAGCACTACCTCGACTAGCGGGGACTTACAATGAGCAGTTCTTC. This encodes CASSEALPRLAGTYNEQFF.

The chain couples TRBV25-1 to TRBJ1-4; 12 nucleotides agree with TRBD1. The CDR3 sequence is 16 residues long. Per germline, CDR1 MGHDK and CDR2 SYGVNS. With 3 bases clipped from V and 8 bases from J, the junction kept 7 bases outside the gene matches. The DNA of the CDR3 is TGTGCCAGCAGTGAGGGGGACAGGGGGCGAATGGAAAAACTGTTTTTT. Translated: CASSEGDRGRMEKLFF. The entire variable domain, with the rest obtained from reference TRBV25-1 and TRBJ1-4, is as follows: EADIYQTPRYLVIGTGKKITLECSQTMGHDKMYWYQQDPGMELHLIHYSYGVNSTEKGDLSSESTVSRIRTEHFPLTLESARPSHTSQYLCASSEGDRGRMEKLFFGSGTQLSVL.

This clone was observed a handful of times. CDR3 sequence (DNA): TGTGCCAGCAGCCCTTCCGGGACCCATAATTCACCCCTCCACTTT. Encoded protein: CASSPSGTHNSPLHF. The chain recombines TRBV7-2 with TRBJ1-6, with D possibly being TRBD1 (5 bases). Germline V gene sequence: CDR1 SGHTA, CDR2 FQGNSA. Trimming removed 5 bases from V and 5 bases from J, with 13 bases in between. The CDR3 covers 15 residues. Using reference TRBV7-2 and TRBJ1-6 for the parts outside the CDR3, the full variable domain is GAGVSQSPSNKVTEKGKDVELRCDPISGHTALYWYRQSLGQGLEFLIYFQGNSAPDKSGLPSDRFSAERTGGSVSTLTIQRTQQEDSAVYLCASSPSGTHNSPLHFGNGTRLTVT.

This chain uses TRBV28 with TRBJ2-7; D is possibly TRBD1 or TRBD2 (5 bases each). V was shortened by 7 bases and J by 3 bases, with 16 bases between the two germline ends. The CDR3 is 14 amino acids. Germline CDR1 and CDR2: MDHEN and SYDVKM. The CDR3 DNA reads TGTGCCAGCACCCTGGGGCTCCGGGGCTACGAGCAGTACTTC. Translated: CASTLGLRGYEQYF.

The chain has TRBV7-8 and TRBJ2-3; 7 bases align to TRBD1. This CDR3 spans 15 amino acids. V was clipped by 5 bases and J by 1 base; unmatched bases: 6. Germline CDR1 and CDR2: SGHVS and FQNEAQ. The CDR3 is CASSPRGQRTDTQYF. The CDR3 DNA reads TGTGCCAGCAGCCCGAGGGGACAGCGCACAGATACGCAGTATTTT.

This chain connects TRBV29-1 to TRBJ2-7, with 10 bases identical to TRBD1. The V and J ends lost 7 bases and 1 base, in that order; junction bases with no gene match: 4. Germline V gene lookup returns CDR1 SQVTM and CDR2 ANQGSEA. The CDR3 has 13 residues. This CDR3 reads CSGRDRGSYEQYF. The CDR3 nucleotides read TGCAGCGGCCGGGACAGGGGTTCCTACGAGCAGTACTTC.

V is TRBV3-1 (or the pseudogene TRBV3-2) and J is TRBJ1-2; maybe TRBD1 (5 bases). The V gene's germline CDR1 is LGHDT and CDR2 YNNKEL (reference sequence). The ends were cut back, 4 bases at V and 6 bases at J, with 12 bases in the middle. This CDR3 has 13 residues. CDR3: CASSPTRVDGYTF. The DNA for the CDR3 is TGTGCCAGCAGCCCTACCAGGGTGGATGGCTACACCTTC.

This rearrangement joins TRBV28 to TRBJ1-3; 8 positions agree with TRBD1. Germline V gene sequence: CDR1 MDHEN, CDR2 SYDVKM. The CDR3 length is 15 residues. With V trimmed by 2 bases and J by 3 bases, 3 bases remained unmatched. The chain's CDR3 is CASSLQGAGGNTIYF. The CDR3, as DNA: TGTGCCAGCAGTTTACAGGGGGCAGGTGGAAACACCATATATTTT.